This TCR beta chain emerged from a study of cytomegalovirus exposure and HLA in healthy donors. General observations from the study: Whilst most TCR sequences proved rare, a subset of public TCRs occurred across many donors.

As concerns this clone: Its cognate antigen is unknown.

TCRdb's table, derived via immunoSEQ multiplex PCR, lists solely in-frame clones and lacks some. The sample includes 82,000 or so clones, roughly 94% of them seen just once. CDR3 length: 13 amino acids. The V and J ends lost 0 bases and 8 bases respectively, with 10 bases between them. Germline V gene lookup returns CDR1 MGHRA and CDR2 YSYEKL. The receptor was derived from a woman between 18 and 29 years old in good health and CMV-seronegative. The chain links TRBV4-1 to TRBJ1-2, with D unresolved. The sequencing input was PBMCs. CDR3 nucleotides: TGCGCCAGCAGCCAAGACCGGGTGAACGGCTACACCTTC. Translated: CASSQDRVNGYTF.